Listed below are T cell receptor beta chains from one sample, sequenced in a study of siplizumab effects on memory and regulatory T cells. Using immunoSEQ multiplex PCR, the repertoire was profiled, and TCRdb retains in-frame clones only, with some absent. The table records over 85,000 clones, 80% to 95% of them present only once. Material: CD4+ T cells sorted from blood. These receptors came from a human donor in good health. Both conserved end residues are trimmed from each CDR3. Each record gives: V gene, clone size, CDR3 protein. The size field is filled for only some rows; it gives once, few, many or a size class.

V: TRBV7-9
size: .
CDR3: ASSAIWQGAGTDTQY

V: TRBV4-1
size: once
CDR3: ASSQENRGPRETQY

V: TRBV6-6
size: .
CDR3: ASSLGGDRGYEQY

V: TRBV28
size: .
CDR3: ASSPGTANSPLH

V: TRBV5-1
size: .
CDR3: ASSPDRVKQY

V: TRBV30
size: .
CDR3: AWSVQVSYGYT

V: TRBV6-4
size: .
CDR3: ASSDHRGGGYT

V: TRBV19
size: .
CDR3: ASSIQGASGVYNEQF

V: TRBV5-1
size: .
CDR3: ASSPTRLDTQY

V: TRBV11-2
size: few
CDR3: ASSLRGQGSSEQY

V: TRBV2
size: .
CDR3: ASAGTATNYGYT

V: TRBV4-2
size: .
CDR3: ASSHQEGQGGEKLF

V: TRBV5-1
size: .
CDR3: ASSITGDYEQY

V: TRBV6-1
size: .
CDR3: ASSARSFEQF

V: TRBV27
size: .
CDR3: ASRKPGVVNEQF

V: TRBV10-2
size: once
CDR3: ASRWGQANTEAF

V: TRBV29-1
size: .
CDR3: SAGARNNNYGYT

V: TRBV7-9
size: once
CDR3: ASTPGGTQY

V: TRBV27
size: .
CDR3: ASRLAAISSYNEQF

V: TRBV11-2
size: .
CDR3: ASSLGAKLDTQY

V: TRBV6-6
size: .
CDR3: ASSVGTGGYQPQH

V: TRBV6-5
size: .
CDR3: ASSPTDLSGNTIY

V: TRBV25-1
size: .
CDR3: ASSTSSGSFYEQY